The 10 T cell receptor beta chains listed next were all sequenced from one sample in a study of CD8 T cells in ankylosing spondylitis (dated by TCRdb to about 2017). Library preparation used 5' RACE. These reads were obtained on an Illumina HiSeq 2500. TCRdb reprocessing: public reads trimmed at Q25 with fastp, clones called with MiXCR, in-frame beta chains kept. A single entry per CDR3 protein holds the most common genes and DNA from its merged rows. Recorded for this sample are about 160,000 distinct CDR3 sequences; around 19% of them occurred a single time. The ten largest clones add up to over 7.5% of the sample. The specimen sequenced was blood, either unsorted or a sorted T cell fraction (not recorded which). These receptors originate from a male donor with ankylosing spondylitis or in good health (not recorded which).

This CDR3 reads CASSLSGGVGYEQYF. As DNA, the CDR3 is TGTGCCAGCAGTTTGTCAGGGGGCGTCGGCTACGAGCAGTACTTC. This rearrangement joins TRBV27 to TRBJ2-7; 8 bases fit TRBD1. The CDR3 extends over 15 amino acids. Unmatched junction bases numbered 7, after V lost 3 bases and J lost 3 bases. Germline V gene data show CDR1 as MNHEY and CDR2 as SMNVEV (reference sequence).

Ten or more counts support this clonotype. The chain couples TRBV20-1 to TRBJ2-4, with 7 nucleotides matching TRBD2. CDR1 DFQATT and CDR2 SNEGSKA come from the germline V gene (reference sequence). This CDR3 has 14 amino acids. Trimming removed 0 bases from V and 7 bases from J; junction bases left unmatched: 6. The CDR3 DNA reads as TGCAGTGCTAGAGATCTGGGAGGGGTGAACATTCAGTACTTC. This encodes CSARDLGGVNIQYF.

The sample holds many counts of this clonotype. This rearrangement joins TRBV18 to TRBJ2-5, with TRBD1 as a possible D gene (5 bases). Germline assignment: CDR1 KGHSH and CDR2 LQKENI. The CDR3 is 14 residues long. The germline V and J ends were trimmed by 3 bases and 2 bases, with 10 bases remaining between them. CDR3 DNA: TGTGCCAGCTCACCGGCACAGGAGCAAGAGACCCAGTACTTC. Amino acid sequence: CASSPAQEQETQYF. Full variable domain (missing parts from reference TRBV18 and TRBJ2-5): NAGVMQNPRHLVRRRGQEARLRCSPMKGHSHVYWYRQLPEEGLKFMVYLQKENIIDESGMPKERFSAEFPKEGPSILRIQQVVRGDSAAYFCASSPAQEQETQYFGPGTRLLVL.

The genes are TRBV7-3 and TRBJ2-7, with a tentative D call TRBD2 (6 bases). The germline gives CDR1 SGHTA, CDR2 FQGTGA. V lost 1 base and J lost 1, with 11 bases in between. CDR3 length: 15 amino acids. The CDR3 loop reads CASSLSGDFSYEQYF. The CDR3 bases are TGTGCCAGCAGCTTAAGTGGGGACTTTTCCTACGAGCAGTACTTC.

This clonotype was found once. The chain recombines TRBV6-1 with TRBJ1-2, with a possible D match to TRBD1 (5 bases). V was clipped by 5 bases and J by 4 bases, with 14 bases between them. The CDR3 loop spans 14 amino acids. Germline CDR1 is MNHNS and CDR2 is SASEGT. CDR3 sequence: CASSPQGYGYGYTF. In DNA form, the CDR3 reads TGTGCCAGCAGTCCGCAGGGATATGGCTATGGCTACACCTTC.

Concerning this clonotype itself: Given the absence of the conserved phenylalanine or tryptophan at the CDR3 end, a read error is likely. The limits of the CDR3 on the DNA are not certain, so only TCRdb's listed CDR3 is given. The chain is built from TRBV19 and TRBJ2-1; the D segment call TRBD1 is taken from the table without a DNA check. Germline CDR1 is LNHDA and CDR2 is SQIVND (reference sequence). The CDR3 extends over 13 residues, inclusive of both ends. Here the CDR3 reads CASSIVAGRPPFY.

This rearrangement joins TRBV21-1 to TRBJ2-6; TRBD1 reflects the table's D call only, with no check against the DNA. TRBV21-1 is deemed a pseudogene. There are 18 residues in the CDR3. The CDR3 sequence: CASSKDGQANSGANVLTF. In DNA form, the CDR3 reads TGTGCCAGCAGCAAAGATGGACAGGCAAACTCTGGGGCCAACGTCCTGACTTTC.

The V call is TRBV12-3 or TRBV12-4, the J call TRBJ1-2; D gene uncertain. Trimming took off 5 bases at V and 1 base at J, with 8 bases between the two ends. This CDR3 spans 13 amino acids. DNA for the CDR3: TGTGCCAGCAGTCGAGAGCATAACTATGGCTACACCTTC. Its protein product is CASSREHNYGYTF.

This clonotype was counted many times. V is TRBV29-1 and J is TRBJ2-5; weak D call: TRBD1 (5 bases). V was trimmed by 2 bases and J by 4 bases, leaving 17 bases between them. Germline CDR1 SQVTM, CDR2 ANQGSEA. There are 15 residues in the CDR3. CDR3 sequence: CSVEFPGKVSETQYF. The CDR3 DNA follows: TGCAGCGTTGAATTCCCAGGGAAGGTTTCAGAGACCCAGTACTTC.

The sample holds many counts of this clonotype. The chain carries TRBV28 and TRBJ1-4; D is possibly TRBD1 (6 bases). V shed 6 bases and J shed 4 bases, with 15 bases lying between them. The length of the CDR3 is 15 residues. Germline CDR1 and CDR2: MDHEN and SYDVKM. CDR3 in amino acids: CASSPRGSGNEKLFF. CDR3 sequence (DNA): TGTGCCAGCAGCCCCAGGGGATCCGGTAATGAAAAACTGTTTTTT.